This T cell receptor (beta chain) was identified in a study of vaccination effects on CD4 cells after COVID-19. V was clipped by 0 bases and J by 5 bases; unmatched bases: 3. There are 14 residues in the CDR3. Per the germline V gene, CDR1 is SEHNR and CDR2 is FQNEAQ (reference sequence). In this sample, this clone turned up a few times. Its antigen is still unknown. TCRdb's copy holds only in-frame clones and misses some; the assay was immunoSEQ multiplex PCR. The data contain more than 12,000 clones, more than 70% of them seen just once; the ten biggest clones take up around 24%. Antigen-specific CD4+ T cells were expanded (with viral peptide pools) by the ViraFEST assay ahead of sequencing. Following culture for nine to ten days, CD4+ T cells were isolated. A positive SARS-CoV-2 PCR test fell between March and December 2020. All study participants received two doses of BNT162b2 or mRNA-1273 vaccine. Replacing half the medium with IL-2 medium was done on days 3 and 7.

The origin of this receptor is a human donor who had a prior SARS-CoV-2 infection. The sample was CD4+ T cells from PBMCs cultured with HCoV-NL63 spike peptides, taken after COVID-19 vaccination. This rearrangement joins TRBV7-9 to TRBJ1-1; 7 nucleotides match TRBD1. The CDR3 spells CASSLAGTETEAFF. CDR3 nucleotide sequence: TGTGCCAGCAGCTTAGCCGGGACAGAGACTGAAGCTTTCTTT.